Shown below are 27 T cell receptor beta chains from a single sample sequenced in a study of cytomegalovirus exposure and HLA in healthy donors. Researchers ran the PCR with 60 Vbeta and 13 Jbeta primers. Clones were sequenced by immunoSEQ multiplex PCR, and TCRdb holds only the in-frame ones, with some missing. The sample consists of 97,000 or so clones, around 63% of them appearing once. The sequenced sample consisted of PBMCs. The receptor set was obtained from a human donor in good health.

Only a few counts were recorded for this clone. This chain joins TRBV9 and TRBJ2-2, with a possible D match to TRBD2 (6 bases). This CDR3 has 16 amino acids. The germline V gene encodes CDR1 SGDLS and CDR2 YYNGEE. The V end was cut by 0 bases, the J end by 5 bases, with 14 bases between. The chain's CDR3 is CASSVAPTAGTGELFF. The CDR3 DNA sequence: TGTGCCAGCAGCGTAGCTCCCACGGCGGGGACCGGGGAGCTGTTTTTT.

The V call is TRBV11-2, the J call TRBJ2-5, with D possibly matching TRBD1 (5 bases). V was shortened by 1 base and J by 4 bases, with 10 bases between the two germline ends. This CDR3 has 14 amino acids. CDR1 is SGHAT and CDR2 is FQNNGV in the germline V gene. The CDR3 sequence: CASSLVLGAETQYF. The CDR3 DNA is TGTGCCAGCAGCTTAGTGCTAGGGGCAGAGACCCAGTACTTC.

The V call is TRBV14, the J call TRBJ1-1; D is ambiguous. Trimming shortened V by 4 bases and J by 5 bases, and 17 bases separated the two germline ends. Germline-derived CDR1 and CDR2 are SGHDN and FVKESK. This CDR3 has 15 residues. The CDR3 nucleotides read TGTGCCAGCAGCCTCGACGACATAGCGAGTACTGAAGCTTTCTTT. This encodes CASSLDDIASTEAFF.

This clone was observed a handful of times. This chain uses TRBV11-2 with TRBJ1-5, with 9 bases matching TRBD1. The junction had 2 bases not matched to a gene; V was cut back by 1 base and J by 4 bases. The CDR3 consists of 15 residues. Germline-derived CDR1 and CDR2 are SGHAT and FQNNGV. For the CDR3, the DNA is TGTGCCAGCAGCTTAGGGGGGACAGGGAATCAGCCCCAGCATTTT. This gives the protein CASSLGGTGNQPQHF.

The chain links TRBV7-8 to TRBJ2-1; tentative D call: TRBD1 (5 bases). Trimming removed 5 bases from V and 5 bases from J, with 19 bases in between. Germline assignment: CDR1 SGHVS and CDR2 FQNEAQ. CDR3 size: 16 residues. Written as DNA, the CDR3 is TGTGCCAGCAGCCCAACCATGACAGCCCTGAACAATGAGCAGTTCTTC. Its protein is CASSPTMTALNNEQFF. The variable domain in full, with the rest retrieved from reference TRBV7-8 and TRBJ2-1, is GAGVSQSPRYKVAKRGQDVALRCDPISGHVSLFWYQQALGQGPEFLTYFQNEAQLDKSGLPSDRFFAERPEGSVSTLKIQRTQQEDSAVYLCASSPTMTALNNEQFFGPGTRLTVL.

This rearrangement joins TRBV28 to TRBJ2-7; 9 bases align to TRBD2. Trimming took 6 bases from V and 2 from J; bases not matched to a gene: 11. Germline V lookup: CDR1 MDHEN, CDR2 SYDVKM. CDR3 length equals 16 residues. As DNA, the CDR3 is TGTGCCAGCAGATGGGTAGCGGGAGATTTGGCCTACGAGCAGTACTTC. The encoded protein is CASRWVAGDLAYEQYF. Looking up the rest from reference TRBV28 and TRBJ2-7 gives the full variable domain: DVKVTQSSRYLVKRTGEKVFLECVQDMDHENMFWYRQDPGLGLRLIYFSYDVKMKEKGDIPEGYSVSREKKERFSLILESASTNQTSMYLCASRWVAGDLAYEQYFGPGTRLTVT.

The chain links TRBV19 to TRBJ1-4; D unresolved. CDR3 length: 15 amino acids. Germline V gene sequence: CDR1 LNHDA, CDR2 SQIVND (reference sequence). V was pared by 5 bases and J by 0 bases, with 10 bases between. CDR3 bases: TGTGCCAGTAGTCGAGGCCACCCAACTAATGAAAAACTGTTTTTT. Encoded protein: CASSRGHPTNEKLFF.

This clone was observed a handful of times. This sequence joins TRBV6-1 and TRBJ2-7; 9 nucleotides agree with TRBD1. The CDR3 is 14 residues long. The V gene end was trimmed by 7 bases and the J gene end by 3 bases; junction bases not matched to a gene: 7. From germline, CDR1 is MNHNS and CDR2 SASEGT. CDR3 sequence: CASTISGQGYEQYF. CDR3 in DNA: TGTGCCAGCACTATTTCGGGACAGGGCTACGAGCAGTACTTC.

The chain joins TRBV5-1 to TRBJ2-1, with 11 bases lining up with TRBD2. Unmatched junction bases numbered 4, after V lost 4 bases and J lost 4 bases. There are 15 residues in the CDR3. Germline lookup yields CDR1 SGHRS and CDR2 YFSETQ. CDR3 DNA sequence: TGCGCCAGCAGCCTGACTAGCGGGACATACAATGAGCAGTTCTTC. Amino acids: CASSLTSGTYNEQFF.

CDR3: CARRYEQYF. The DNA of the CDR3 is TGTGCCAGGCGCTACGAGCAGTACTTC. The chain recombines TRBV11-3 with TRBJ2-7; D unclear. The ends were cut back, 9 bases at V and 3 bases at J, with 3 bases in the middle. The CDR3 sequence is 9 residues long. The germline V gene encodes CDR1 SGHNT and CDR2 YENEEA.

The DNA of the CDR3 is TGCGCCAGCAGACCCGAACCTGGACTAGCTGTCAATGAGCAGTTCTTC. Translated, it gives CASRPEPGLAVNEQFF. V and J are TRBV5-1 and TRBJ2-1; 8 bases are shared with TRBD2. V shed 5 bases, J shed 6 bases, and the junction held 13 bases outside the gene matches. Germline loops: CDR1 SGHRS, CDR2 YFSETQ. CDR3 length: 16 amino acids.

CDR3 amino acids: CASSQVGLSYEQYF. The CDR3 DNA is TGTGCCAGCAGCCAAGTGGGACTTTCCTACGAGCAGTACTTC. The chain links TRBV14 to TRBJ2-7; weak D call: TRBD2 (6 bases). Trimming took off 1 base at V and 1 base at J, with 8 bases between the two ends. Per the germline V gene, CDR1 is SGHDN and CDR2 is FVKESK. The length of the CDR3 is 14 residues.

This rearrangement joins TRBV7-2 to TRBJ2-5, with a tentative D call TRBD2 (5 bases). The length of the CDR3 is 15 residues. Germline values: CDR1 SGHTA, CDR2 FQGNSA. Between the trimmed V and J ends, which lost 5 bases and 2 bases, there was a span of 15 bases. The chain's CDR3 is CASSRRSGRQETQYF. CDR3 nucleotide sequence: TGTGCCAGCAGCCGTAGGAGCGGTAGACAAGAGACCCAGTACTTC.

This clone appeared once. The gene calls are TRBV27 and TRBJ2-7; 11 positions agree with TRBD2. After removal of 6 bases from V and 3 bases from J, the junction contained 4 bases not matched to a gene. This CDR3 region has 14 residues. In germline, CDR1 is MNHEY, CDR2 SMNVEV (reference sequence). The CDR3 reads CASRPSGRSYEQYF. The CDR3, as DNA: TGTGCCAGCAGGCCTAGCGGGAGGAGCTACGAGCAGTACTTC.

The J gene is TRBJ2-1, the V gene TRBV2, with D unresolved. Trimming pared 10 bases from V and 1 base from J, leaving 8 bases between. This CDR3 spans 12 amino acids. Looked up from germline, CDR1 is SNHLY and CDR2 is FYNNEI. The CDR3 loop is CAIQVSYNEQFF. The CDR3 region has the DNA TGTGCCATCCAGGTTTCCTACAATGAGCAGTTCTTC. The complete variable domain, with remaining parts taken from reference TRBV2 and TRBJ2-1, reads EPEVTQTPSHQVTQMGQEVILRCVPISNHLYFYWYRQILGQKVEFLVSFYNNEISEKSEIFDDQFSVERPDGSNFTLKIRSTKLEDSAMYFCAIQVSYNEQFFGPGTRLTVL.

This clone was seen once. The genes are TRBV15 and TRBJ1-6, with TRBD1 as a possible D gene (5 bases). Germline V CDR1 and CDR2: LNHNV, YYDKDF (reference sequence). The CDR3 length is 15 residues. The V and J ends lost 0 bases and 7 bases respectively, with 10 bases between them. CDR3 sequence reads: CATSREGLQNSPLHF. CDR3 nucleotides: TGTGCCACCAGCAGAGAGGGGCTTCAGAATTCACCCCTCCACTTT.

The V and J genes are TRBV10-2 and TRBJ2-7; the D gene is possibly TRBD1 (5 bases). Trimming removed 7 bases from V and 2 bases from J, with 12 bases in between. Germline V gene sequence: CDR1 WSHSY, CDR2 SAAADI. This CDR3 is 13 amino acids long. CDR3 sequence: CASTAGQAYEQYF. DNA of the CDR3: TGCGCCAGCACCGCCGGACAAGCCTACGAGCAGTACTTC.

V is TRBV6-6 and J is TRBJ2-2, with 8 bases matching TRBD1. The trim removed 5 bases at V and 6 bases at J, leaving 5 bases unmatched. Germline CDR1 MNHNY, CDR2 SVGAGI (reference sequence). This CDR3 is 14 amino acids long. The CDR3 region is CASSPGGLAGELFF. CDR3 bases: TGTGCCAGCAGTCCAGGGGGCTTAGCCGGGGAGCTGTTTTTT.

The CDR3 spells CASSPTNRGRVQETQYF. CDR3 coding DNA: TGTGCCAGCAGTCCCACCAACAGGGGGCGCGTCCAAGAGACCCAGTACTTC. The chain links TRBV27 to TRBJ2-5; TRBD1 matches 9 bases. V dropped 5 bases and J dropped 1; count of bases not matched to a gene: 11. Germline CDR1 reads MNHEY; CDR2 reads SMNVEV (reference sequence). The CDR3 runs 17 residues.

This chain links TRBV5-4 with TRBJ2-1; D gene unclear. The germline V and J ends were trimmed by 10 bases and 12 bases, with 14 bases remaining between them. Germline CDR1 reads SGHNT; CDR2 reads YYREEE (reference sequence). The CDR3 sequence is 10 residues long. CDR3 DNA: TGTGCCCCTTTGCGGCATGTGCAGTTCTTC. This gives the protein CAPLRHVQFF.

This chain uses TRBV2 with TRBJ1-5; D uncertain. V was trimmed by 3 bases and J by 6 bases, leaving 18 bases between them. The CDR3 has 16 amino acids. The germline V gene has CDR1 SNHLY and CDR2 FYNNEI. CDR3 sequence (DNA): TGTGCCAGCAGTGACCCGTCGACACCAATGGCTCAGCCCCAGCATTTT. The encoded protein is CASSDPSTPMAQPQHF.

This clone was seen more than once but under ten times. The chain links TRBV4-1 to TRBJ2-7; TRBD2 aligns across 8 bases. The J segment lost 0 bases and the V segment lost 4 bases, leaving 8 bases of the junction unmatched. The CDR3 consists of 16 residues. Per germline, CDR1 MGHRA and CDR2 YSYEKL. In nucleotides, the CDR3 is TGCGCCAGCAGCCCAGCACTAAGCGGGAGCTCCTACGAGCAGTACTTC. This translates into CASSPALSGSSYEQYF.

V gene TRBV18 combines with J gene TRBJ1-2; TRBD1 is a possible D gene (5 bases). Germline V CDR1 and CDR2: KGHSH, LQKENI. CDR3 length equals 14 residues. Trimming shortened V by 2 bases and J by 6 bases, and 13 bases separated the two germline ends. The CDR3 protein is CASSPGGATNGYTF. The DNA for the CDR3 is TGTGCCAGCTCACCAGGCGGGGCCACAAATGGCTACACCTTC.

The rearrangement joins TRBV19 to TRBJ2-7, with 7 bases lining up with TRBD1. The CDR3 is 14 residues long. Germline-derived CDR1 and CDR2 are LNHDA and SQIVND (reference sequence). J lost 2 bases, V lost 6 bases, and 7 bases had no gene match. For the CDR3, the DNA is TGTGCCAGTAGCGATACAGGGGCGGCCTACGAGCAGTACTTC. Protein sequence: CASSDTGAAYEQYF.

The V and J genes are TRBV28 and TRBJ2-1, with D perhaps TRBD2 (5 bases). Trimming took off 4 bases at V and 9 bases at J, with 13 bases between the two ends. Germline values: CDR1 MDHEN, CDR2 SYDVKM. The CDR3 has 13 amino acids. The CDR3 nucleotides read TGTGCCAGCAGTTCGGCACTAGAGTCTGAGCAGTTCTTC. This encodes CASSSALESEQFF.

J is TRBJ2-1 and V is TRBV6-5; TRBD1 aligns across 10 bases. Germline CDR1 and CDR2: MNHEY and SVGAGI. The length of the CDR3 is 16 residues. V lost 4 bases and J lost 4; bases outside the gene matches: 7. The CDR3 loop reads CASSSHDRGPYNEQFF. The CDR3 DNA reads as TGTGCCAGCAGTTCCCACGACAGGGGGCCATACAATGAGCAGTTCTTC.

This CDR3 is CASSEAPRDGNQPQHF. The CDR3, as DNA: TGTGCCAGCAGTGAAGCCCCCAGGGATGGAAATCAGCCCCAGCATTTT. V and J are TRBV6-1 and TRBJ1-5; maybe TRBD1 (5 bases). The CDR3 sequence is 16 residues long. Germline lookup yields CDR1 MNHNS and CDR2 SASEGT. V gave up 0 bases and J gave up 4 bases, with 13 bases separating them.